This paragraph covers one T cell receptor (beta chain) sequence. The CDR3 is made up of 20 amino acids. Deletions cut 0 bases from V and 3 bases from J, with 27 bases between. Original handling: By means of reference gene primer amplification, nucleated cell counts were estimated. The data were produced by immunoSEQ multiplex PCR, yet TCRdb's version contains in-frame clones alone and is incomplete. V, J and clone size reflect that table, while D and trimming were determined from the DNA. Of some 270,000 clones listed, roughly nine tenths are singletons. Participant age was roughly 18 to 90 years, and participants resided in roughly 24 US areas. Clinical history as reported by participants underpinned cohort assignment. The sample is drawn from a study of blood T cell repertoires in COVID-19.

The rearrangement uses TRBV23-1 and TRBJ2-7, with D perhaps TRBD1 (5 bases). TRBV23-1 is an open reading frame, and its role is uncertain. This clonotype was sampled from a woman between 40 and 50 years old who had recovered from COVID-19. What was sequenced was PBMCs or T cells enriched from blood (not recorded which). This chain's CDR3 is CASSQSMNSISRANNYEQYF. The CDR3 DNA sequence: TGCGCCAGCAGTCAATCGATGAACAGTATAAGCAGGGCCAACAACTACGAGCAGTACTTC.